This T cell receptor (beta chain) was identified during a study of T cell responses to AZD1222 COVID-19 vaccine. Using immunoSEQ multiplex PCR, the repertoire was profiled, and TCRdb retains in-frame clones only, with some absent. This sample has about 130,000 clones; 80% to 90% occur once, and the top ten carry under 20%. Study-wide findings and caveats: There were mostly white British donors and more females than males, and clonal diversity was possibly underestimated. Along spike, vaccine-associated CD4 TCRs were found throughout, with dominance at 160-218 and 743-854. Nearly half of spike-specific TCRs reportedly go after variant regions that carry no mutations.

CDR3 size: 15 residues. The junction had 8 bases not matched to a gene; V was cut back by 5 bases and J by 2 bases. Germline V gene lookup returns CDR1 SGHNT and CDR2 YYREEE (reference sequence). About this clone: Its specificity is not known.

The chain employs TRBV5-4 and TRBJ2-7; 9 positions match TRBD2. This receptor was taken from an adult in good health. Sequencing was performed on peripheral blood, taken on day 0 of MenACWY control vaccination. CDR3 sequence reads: CASRVDPSGTYEQYF. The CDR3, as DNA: TGTGCCAGCAGAGTCGATCCTAGCGGGACCTACGAGCAGTACTTC.